The 10 T cell receptor beta chains listed next were all sequenced from one sample in a study of prognosis after radiotherapy for stage I lung cancer. Using two-round multiplex PCR, the authors amplified TCR beta CDR3 from genomic DNA. For every TRBV and TRBJ gene, a specific primer was used in first-round PCR. Each CDR3 protein is one row after TCRdb ran MiXCR on the multiplex PCR reads. The sample lists around 30,000 distinct CDR3 sequences; 25% to 40% were seen once. The sequencing used PBMCs, collected before or after stereotactic body radiation therapy (not recorded which). The receptors come from a donor aged 50 or older with non-small cell lung cancer.

This clonotype was counted many times. The V gene is TRBV3-1, the J gene TRBJ2-3, with D perhaps being TRBD1 or TRBD2 (5 bases each). CDR1 and CDR2 from the germline V gene are LGHDT and YNNKEL (reference sequence). Trimming stripped 0 bases from V and 6 bases from J, with 19 bases between. The length of the CDR3 is 17 residues. The CDR3 coding sequence is TGTGCCAGCAGCCAAGATTTGAGGGGTCGGGGAAGGGATACGCAGTATTTT. Its translation: CASSQDLRGRGRDTQYF.

The sample holds many counts of this clonotype. The V and J genes are TRBV12-3 or TRBV12-4 and TRBJ1-1, with D perhaps TRBD1 (6 bases). V lost 6 bases, J lost 4 bases, and 12 bases lay in between. This CDR3 is built from 13 residues. The CDR3 region is CASSLKGGTEAFF. CDR3 nucleotide sequence: TGTGCCAGCAGCTTAAAGGGGGGCACTGAAGCTTTCTTT.

Notes on this clonotype: Possible read error: a much larger clone is one base away. V and J are TRBV7-9 and TRBJ2-2; D possibly corresponds to TRBD2 (6 bases). Per germline, CDR1 SEHNR and CDR2 FQNEAQ (reference sequence). Between the trimmed V and J ends, which lost 4 bases and 4 bases, there was a span of 13 bases. This CDR3 has 15 residues. The CDR3 coding sequence is TGTGCCAGCAGCTCCCTTCGGGGGAGCACCGGGGAGCTGTTTTTT. It encodes CASSSLRGSTGELFF.

In this sample, this clonotype turned up many times. The chain is built from TRBV6-2 or TRBV6-3 and TRBJ1-5; D is ambiguous. V was trimmed by 7 bases and J by 2 bases, leaving 15 bases between them. CDR1 is MNHEY and CDR2 is SVGEGT in the germline V gene. CDR3 size: 15 residues. CDR3 bases: TGTGCCAGCACCCGGCCTCCCGTGGGCAATCAGCCCCAGCATTTT. The encoded protein is CASTRPPVGNQPQHF.

This clonotype occurred a few times. This may stem from a read error, because a much larger clone lies one nucleotide away. This sequence joins TRBV14 and TRBJ1-2; TRBD1 might be the D (5 bases). Germline assignment: CDR1 SGHDN and CDR2 FVKESK. The CDR3 length is 14 residues. The CDR3 DNA sequence: TGTGCCAACAGCAAATATCAGGGATCGGGTGGCTACACCTTC. This codes for CANSKYQGSGGYTF.

This clonotype showed up many times. The chain recombines TRBV10-2 with TRBJ2-7; D may be TRBD2 (5 bases). The CDR3 covers 14 residues. From germline, CDR1 is WSHSY and CDR2 SAAADI. V was cut by 6 bases and J by 0 bases, with 12 bases left in between. DNA of the CDR3: TGCGCCAGCAGCCTAGGACGGGGCTCCTACGAGCAGTACTTC. It codes for CASSLGRGSYEQYF.

This clonotype has ten or more counts. The CDR3 sequence is CSASSWGTSQETQYF. The CDR3 DNA reads as TGCAGTGCCAGCAGTTGGGGGACTAGCCAAGAGACCCAGTACTTC. V is TRBV20-1 and J is TRBJ2-5, with 8 bases fitting TRBD2. With 6 bases clipped from V and 1 base from J, the junction kept 10 bases outside the gene matches. This CDR3 contains 15 residues. Germline V gene sequence: CDR1 DFQATT, CDR2 SNEGSKA (reference sequence).

This clonotype was seen ten or more times. The chain combines TRBV20-1 with TRBJ2-1; 11 bases map to TRBD1. This CDR3 region has 13 residues. Trimming cost V 7 bases and J 9 bases; bases outside gene matches: 8. Germline V CDR1 and CDR2: DFQATT, SNEGSKA (reference sequence). The CDR3 DNA follows: TGCAGTGGTACCGGGACAGGGGGTGGTGAGCAGTTCTTC. The encoded protein is CSGTGTGGGEQFF.

In this sample, this clonotype turned up many times. The J gene is TRBJ1-3, the V gene TRBV7-2; 10 positions agree with TRBD1. The CDR3 is made up of 16 amino acids. Germline lookup yields CDR1 SGHTA and CDR2 FQGNSA. V shed 4 bases and J 11 bases; nucleotides not matched to a gene: 14. CDR3 DNA: TGTGCCAGCAGCTCGCCGGGACAGGGGCCTCGATTTTCCATATATTTT. Translating gives CASSSPGQGPRFSIYF.

This clonotype was detected ten times or more. The CDR3 DNA reads TGCAGTGCTATGGGAGACAGGTGGAGACAAGAGACCCAGTACTTC. This sequence encodes CSAMGDRWRQETQYF. J is TRBJ2-5 and V is TRBV20-1; possibly TRBD1 for D (6 bases). Germline CDR1 reads DFQATT; CDR2 reads SNEGSKA (reference sequence). The V and J ends lost 4 bases and 2 bases respectively, with 17 bases between them. This CDR3 spans 15 amino acids.